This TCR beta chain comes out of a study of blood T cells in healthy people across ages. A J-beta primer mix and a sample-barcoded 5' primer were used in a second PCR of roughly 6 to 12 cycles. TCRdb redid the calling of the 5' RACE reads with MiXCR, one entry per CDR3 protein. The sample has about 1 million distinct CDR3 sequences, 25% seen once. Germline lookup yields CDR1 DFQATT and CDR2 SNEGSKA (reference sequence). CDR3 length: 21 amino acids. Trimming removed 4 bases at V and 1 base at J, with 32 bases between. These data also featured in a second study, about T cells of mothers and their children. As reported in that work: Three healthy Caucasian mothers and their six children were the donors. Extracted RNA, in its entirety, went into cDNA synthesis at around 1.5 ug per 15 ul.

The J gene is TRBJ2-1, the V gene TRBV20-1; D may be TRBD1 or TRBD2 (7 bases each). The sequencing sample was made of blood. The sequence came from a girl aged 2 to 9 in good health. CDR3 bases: TGCAGTGCTACCGGGACAGTGGGGGGAGGGACTTTTTCAGGATCCTACAATGAGCAGTTCTTC. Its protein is CSATGTVGGGTFSGSYNEQFF.